The 9 T cell receptor beta chains below were found in one sample sequenced in a study of cytomegalovirus exposure and HLA in healthy donors. Method: immunoSEQ multiplex PCR; TCRdb's copy keeps in-frame clones and lacks some. The sample records 59,000 or so clones, roughly 87% being singletons. Sample: PBMCs. The receptors originated from a woman under 30 in good health and CMV-seronegative.

The rearrangement uses TRBV5-6 and TRBJ2-2, with 10 positions matching TRBD2. The germline V gene has CDR1 SGHDT and CDR2 YYEEEE. The V gene end was trimmed by 8 bases and the J gene end by 4 bases; junction bases not matched to a gene: 8. There are 15 residues in the CDR3. The CDR3 bases are TGTGCCAGTTTCCGACTAGCGGGTTCCACCGGGGAGCTGTTTTTT. The encoded protein is CASFRLAGSTGELFF.

This clone was detected only once. The V gene is TRBV4-3, the J gene TRBJ2-2, with TRBD2 matching over 13 bases. From germline, CDR1 is LGHNA and CDR2 YSLEER. This CDR3 contains 18 residues. With 3 bases clipped from V and 7 bases from J, the junction kept 11 bases outside the gene matches. This chain's CDR3 is CASSQARTSGSVYGELFF. CDR3 in DNA: TGCGCCAGCAGCCAGGCCCGGACTAGCGGGAGCGTTTACGGGGAGCTGTTTTTT.

The V and J genes are TRBV27 and TRBJ1-2, with a tentative D call TRBD1 (5 bases). Germline V CDR1 and CDR2: MNHEY, SMNVEV (reference sequence). V was shortened by 6 bases and J by 5 bases, with 13 bases between the two germline ends. The CDR3 runs 13 residues. Here the CDR3 reads CASRGGQGYGYTF. In nucleotides, the CDR3 is TGTGCCAGCAGGGGTGGGCAGGGATATGGCTACACCTTC.

V is TRBV6-1 and J is TRBJ2-7; 7 nucleotides align to TRBD1. With V trimmed by 6 bases and J by 3 bases, 2 bases remained unmatched. Germline V gives CDR1 MNHNS, CDR2 SASEGT. The CDR3 contains 12 residues. The CDR3 reads CASSWTGYEQYF. CDR3 sequence (DNA): TGTGCCAGCAGCTGGACAGGCTACGAGCAGTACTTC.

The genes are TRBV19 and TRBJ2-2, with 9 bases that match TRBD1. The CDR3 is 16 residues long. Germline CDR1 and CDR2: LNHDA and SQIVND (reference sequence). V was pared by 5 bases and J by 1 base, with 5 bases of the junction left unmatched. This CDR3 is CASSLPGQGNTGELFF. CDR3 nucleotide sequence: TGTGCCAGTAGTTTGCCGGGACAGGGGAACACCGGGGAGCTGTTTTTT.

The J gene is TRBJ2-7, the V gene TRBV28; a possible D gene is TRBD2 (6 bases). This CDR3 has 16 amino acids. Germline V lookup: CDR1 MDHEN, CDR2 SYDVKM. The germline V and J ends were trimmed by 5 bases and 1 base, with 18 bases remaining between them. The CDR3 bases are TGTGCCAGCAGTCACCGGGGGTCCGGGTTGTCCTACGAGCAGTACTTC. This translates into CASSHRGSGLSYEQYF.

This clone was seen only once. The V and J genes are TRBV27 and TRBJ2-7, with 7 bases identical to TRBD1. Unmatched junction bases numbered 13, after V lost 5 bases and J lost 6 bases. The CDR3 has 15 residues. Germline V gives CDR1 MNHEY, CDR2 SMNVEV (reference sequence). The chain's CDR3 is CASSTTGALPLEQYF. As DNA, the CDR3 is TGTGCCAGCAGTACTACAGGGGCGCTCCCCCTCGAGCAGTACTTC.

The CDR3 sequence: CASSPSPSGSSYNEQFF. CDR3 nucleotides: TGTGCCAGCAGCCCCTCCCCTAGCGGGTCCTCCTACAATGAGCAGTTCTTC. The chain combines TRBV7-2 with TRBJ2-1; TRBD2 matches 8 bases. Trimming took 5 bases from V and 0 from J; bases not matched to a gene: 9. The germline V gene has CDR1 SGHTA and CDR2 FQGNSA. The CDR3 covers 17 residues.

The chain uses TRBV2 and TRBJ1-5; D possibly corresponds to TRBD1 (5 bases). The ends were cut back, 5 bases at V and 6 bases at J, with 8 bases in the middle. Germline-derived CDR1 and CDR2 are SNHLY and FYNNEI. CDR3 size: 12 residues. The DNA of the CDR3 is TGTGCCAGCAGTCCGGACATTCAGCCCCAGCATTTT. Translating gives CASSPDIQPQHF.